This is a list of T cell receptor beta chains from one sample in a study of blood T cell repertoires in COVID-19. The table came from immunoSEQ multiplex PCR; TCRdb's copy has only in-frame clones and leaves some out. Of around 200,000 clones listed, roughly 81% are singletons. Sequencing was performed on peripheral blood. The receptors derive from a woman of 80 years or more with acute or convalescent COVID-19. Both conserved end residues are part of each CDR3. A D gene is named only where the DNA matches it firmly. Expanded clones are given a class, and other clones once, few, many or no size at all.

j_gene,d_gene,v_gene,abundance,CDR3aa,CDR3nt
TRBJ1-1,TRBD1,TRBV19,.,CASSTTGHTEAFF,TGTGCCAGTAGCACGACAGGGCACACTGAAGCTTTCTTT
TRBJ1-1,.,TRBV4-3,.,CASSQEQGRAEAFF,TGCGCCAGCAGCCAAGAACAGGGAAGAGCTGAAGCTTTCTTT
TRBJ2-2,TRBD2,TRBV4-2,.,CASSQEGLAGGWTGELFF,TGTGCCAGCAGCCAAGAGGGACTAGCGGGAGGTTGGACCGGGGAGCTGTTTTTT
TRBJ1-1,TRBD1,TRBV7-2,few,CASSLRQGSTEAFF,TGTGCCAGCAGCTTACGACAGGGTAGCACTGAAGCTTTCTTT
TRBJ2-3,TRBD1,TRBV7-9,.,CASSPDRAGTDTQYF,TGTGCCAGCAGCCCGGACAGGGCCGGCACAGATACGCAGTATTTT
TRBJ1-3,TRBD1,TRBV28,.,CASSSPAQGAGGNTIYF,TGTGCCAGCAGCTCCCCCGCCCAGGGGGCGGGGGGAAACACCATATATTTT
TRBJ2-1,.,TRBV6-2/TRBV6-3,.,CASSYRRRAYNEQFF,TGTGCCAGCAGTTACCGGCGGAGAGCCTACAATGAGCAGTTCTTC
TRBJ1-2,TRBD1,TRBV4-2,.,CASSQDAGQGARWGGYTF,TGTGCCAGCAGCCAAGATGCGGGACAGGGGGCTCGGTGGGGCGGCTACACCTTC
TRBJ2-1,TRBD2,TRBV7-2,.,CASSFGIGGRAEFF,TGTGCCAGCAGCTTTGGAATCGGCGGGAGGGCAGAGTTCTTC
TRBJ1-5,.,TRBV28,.,CASSRLVTAASQPQHF,TGTGCCAGCAGTCGGTTGGTGACGGCGGCTTCTCAGCCCCAGCATTTT
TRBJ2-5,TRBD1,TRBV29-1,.,CSVDLGTGVQETQYF,TGCAGCGTTGACCTGGGGACAGGAGTCCAAGAGACCCAGTACTTC
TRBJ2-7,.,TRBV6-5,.,CASKVIQTSYEQYF,TGTGCCAGCAAGGTCATCCAGACTTCTTACGAGCAGTACTTC
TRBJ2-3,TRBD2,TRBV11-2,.,CASSSGLAGVTDTQYF,TGTGCCAGCAGCTCGGGACTAGCGGGAGTCACAGATACGCAGTATTTT
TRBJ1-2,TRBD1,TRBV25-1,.,CASSEDRGYGYTF,TGTGCCAGCAGTGAGGACAGGGGGTATGGCTACACCTTC
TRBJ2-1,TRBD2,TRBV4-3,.,CASSQDVPSGSQNEQFF,TGCGCCAGCAGCCAAGATGTACCTAGCGGGAGTCAAAATGAGCAGTTCTTC
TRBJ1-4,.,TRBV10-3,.,CAISESTATNEKLFF,TGTGCCATCAGTGAGTCCACGGCAACTAATGAAAAACTGTTTTTT
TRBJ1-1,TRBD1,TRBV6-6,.,CASSRPGQGASTEAFF,TGTGCCAGCAGTAGGCCGGGACAGGGGGCCTCCACTGAAGCTTTCTTT
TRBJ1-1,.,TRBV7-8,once,CASSLSTQGWKAFF,TGTGCCAGCAGCTTAAGTACACAGGGTTGGAAAGCTTTCTTT
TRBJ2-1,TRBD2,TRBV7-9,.,CASSPPLAKSSYNEQFF,TGTGCCAGCAGCCCCCCACTAGCGAAAAGCTCCTACAATGAGCAGTTCTTC
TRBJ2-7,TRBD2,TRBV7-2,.,CASSSPGLAPGEQYF,TGTGCCAGCAGCTCCCCGGGACTAGCGCCAGGGGAGCAGTACTTC
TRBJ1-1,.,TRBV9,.,CASSESPGDTEAFF,TGTGCCAGCAGCGAATCGCCGGGAGATACTGAAGCTTTCTTT
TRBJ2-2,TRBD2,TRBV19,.,CASTETSGRASGELFF,TGTGCCAGTACCGAGACTAGCGGGAGGGCGTCCGGGGAGCTGTTTTTT
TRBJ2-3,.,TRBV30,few,CAWSRGYADTQYF,TGTGCCTGGAGTAGGGGGTACGCAGATACGCAGTATTTT
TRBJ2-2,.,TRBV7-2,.,CASSLEAGTGELFF,TGTGCCAGCAGCTTAGAAGCGGGCACCGGGGAGCTGTTTTTT
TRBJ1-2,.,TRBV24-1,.,CATSDADSGYTF,TGTGCCACCAGTGATGCGGACAGTGGCTACACCTTC
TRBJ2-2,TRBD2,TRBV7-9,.,CASSLARLAGVTGELFF,TGTGCCAGCAGCTTAGCGCGACTAGCGGGAGTCACCGGGGAGCTGTTTTTT
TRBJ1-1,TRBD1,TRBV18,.,CASSPGDRAWNTEAFF,TGTGCCAGCTCACCGGGGGACAGGGCTTGGAACACTGAAGCTTTCTTT
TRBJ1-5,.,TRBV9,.,CASSVGGPNQPQHF,TGTGCCAGCAGCGTCGGAGGACCCAATCAGCCCCAGCATTTT
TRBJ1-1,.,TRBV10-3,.,CAISESRVGTEAFF,TGTGCCATCAGTGAATCCAGGGTCGGCACTGAAGCTTTCTTT
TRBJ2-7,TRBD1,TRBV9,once,CASSYGQGRLDEQYF,TGTGCCAGCAGCTACGGACAGGGTAGGTTGGACGAGCAGTACTTC
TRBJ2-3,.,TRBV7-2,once,CASSDPRDFRTDTQYF,TGTGCCAGCAGCGACCCTCGGGATTTTAGGACAGATACGCAGTATTTT
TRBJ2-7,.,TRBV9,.,CASSVATDSSYEQYF,TGTGCCAGCAGCGTAGCTACGGACAGCTCCTACGAGCAGTACTTC
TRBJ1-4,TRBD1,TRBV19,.,CASNLWGQTNEKLFF,TGTGCCAGTAACCTCTGGGGACAGACTAATGAAAAACTGTTTTTT
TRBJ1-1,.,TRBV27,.,CASSFLPTEMNTEAFF,TGTGCCAGCAGTTTCCTCCCGACAGAAATGAACACTGAAGCTTTCTTT
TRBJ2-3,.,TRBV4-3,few,CASSQERAGSFTDTQYF,TGCGCCAGCAGCCAAGAAAGAGCGGGTTCGTTCACAGATACGCAGTATTTT
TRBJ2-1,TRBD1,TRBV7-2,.,CASIRQGVGNEQFF,TGTGCCAGCATCAGACAGGGGGTTGGGAATGAGCAGTTCTTC
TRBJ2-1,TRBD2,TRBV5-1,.,CASSLPSGSQWGNEQFF,TGCGCCAGCAGCTTGCCTAGCGGGAGTCAATGGGGGAATGAGCAGTTCTTC
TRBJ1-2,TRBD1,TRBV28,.,CASSSTGGSFGYTF,TGTGCCAGCAGTTCGACAGGGGGTTCGTTTGGCTACACCTTC
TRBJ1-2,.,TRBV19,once,CASTPDGQRIWYGYTF,TGTGCCAGTACCCCTGACGGACAGAGGATTTGGTATGGCTACACCTTC
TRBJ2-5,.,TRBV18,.,CASSPPSAEAQYF,TGTGCCAGCTCACCACCCTCCGCGGAGGCCCAGTACTTC
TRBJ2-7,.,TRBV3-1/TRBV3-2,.,CASSHLGLSPYEQYF,TGTGCCAGCAGCCATCTGGGCCTCTCCCCCTACGAGCAGTACTTC
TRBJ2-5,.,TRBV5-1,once,CASSLAQYQETQYF,TGCGCCAGCAGCTTGGCGCAGTACCAAGAGACCCAGTACTTC
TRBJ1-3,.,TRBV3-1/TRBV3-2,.,CASSQFAGFVSSGNTIYF,TGTGCCAGCAGCCAATTCGCAGGTTTCGTTAGCTCTGGAAACACCATATATTTT
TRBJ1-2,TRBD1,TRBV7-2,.,CASSQYRGNYGYTF,TGTGCCAGCAGCCAATACAGGGGAAACTATGGCTACACCTTC
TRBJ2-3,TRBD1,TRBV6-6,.,CASSLQDRATDTQYF,TGTGCCAGCAGCCTGCAGGACAGGGCTACAGATACGCAGTATTTT
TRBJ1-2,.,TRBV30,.,CAWIPPGFRINGYTF,TGTGCCTGGATCCCTCCGGGATTCCGAATCAATGGCTACACCTTC
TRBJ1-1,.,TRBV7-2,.,CASSLIHLNTEAFF,TGTGCCAGCAGCTTAATTCATCTGAACACTGAAGCTTTCTTT
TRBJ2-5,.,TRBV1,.,CTSSHGPASGSSEETQYF,TGCACCAGCAGCCATGGTCCCGCTAGCGGGAGTTCGGAAGAGACCCAGTACTTC
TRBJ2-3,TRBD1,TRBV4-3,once,CASSRDISTGTGEGGQYF,TGCGCCAGCAGCCGAGACATCTCGACCGGGACAGGGGAGGGGGGGCAGTATTTT
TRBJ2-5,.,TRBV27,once,CASSRDQETQYF,TGTGCCAGCAGTCGGGACCAAGAGACCCAGTACTTC
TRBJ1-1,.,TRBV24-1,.,CATSDPWTRKAFF,TGTGCCACCAGTGATCCTTGGACACGGAAAGCTTTCTTT